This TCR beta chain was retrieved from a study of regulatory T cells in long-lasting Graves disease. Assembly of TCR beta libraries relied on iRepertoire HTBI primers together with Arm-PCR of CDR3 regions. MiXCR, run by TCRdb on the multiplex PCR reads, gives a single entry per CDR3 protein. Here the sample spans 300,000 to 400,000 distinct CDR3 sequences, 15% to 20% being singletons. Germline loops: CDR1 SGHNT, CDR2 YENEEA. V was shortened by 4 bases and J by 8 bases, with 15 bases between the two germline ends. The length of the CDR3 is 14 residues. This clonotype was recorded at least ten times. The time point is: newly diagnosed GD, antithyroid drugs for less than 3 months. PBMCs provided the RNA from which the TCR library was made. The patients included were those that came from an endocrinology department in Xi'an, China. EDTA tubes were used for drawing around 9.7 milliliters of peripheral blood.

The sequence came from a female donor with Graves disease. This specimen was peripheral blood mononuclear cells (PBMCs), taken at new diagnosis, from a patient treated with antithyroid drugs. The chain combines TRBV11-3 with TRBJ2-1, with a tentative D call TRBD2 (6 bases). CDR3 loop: CASSSRAGSHEQFF. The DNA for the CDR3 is TGTGCCAGCAGCTCGAGGGCGGGATCCCATGAGCAGTTCTTC.